The 20 T cell receptor beta chains reported below all come from one sample, sequenced in a study of blood T cell repertoires in COVID-19. The assay was immunoSEQ multiplex PCR, and TCRdb's table has in-frame clones only and misses some. The table shows around 21,000 clones, with approximately 88% occurring only once. The specimen sequenced was peripheral blood. The source is a man aged 40-55 years with acute or convalescent COVID-19.

This chain joins TRBV10-3 and TRBJ2-1; 12 bases are a match to TRBD2. The germline V gene has CDR1 ENHRY and CDR2 SYGVKD. With V trimmed by 4 bases and J by 7 bases, 8 bases remained unmatched. The CDR3 length is 16 residues. The CDR3 spells CAISALGLAGDNEQFF. Here the CDR3 DNA reads TGTGCCATCAGTGCCCTGGGACTAGCGGGTGATAATGAGCAGTTCTTC.

This rearrangement joins TRBV18 to TRBJ1-4, with TRBD1 matching 7 bases. CDR1 is KGHSH, CDR2 LQKENI, per germline. Trimming at V came to 3 bases and at J to 6 bases, leaving 1 base not matched to a gene. The CDR3 contains 13 residues. For the CDR3, the DNA is TGTGCCAGCTCACCGGGGACAGATGAAAAACTGTTTTTT. Translation: CASSPGTDEKLFF. Complete variable domain (other parts from reference TRBV18 and TRBJ1-4): NAGVMQNPRHLVRRRGQEARLRCSPMKGHSHVYWYRQLPEEGLKFMVYLQKENIIDESGMPKERFSAEFPKEGPSILRIQQVVRGDSAAYFCASSPGTDEKLFFGSGTQLSVL.

The CDR3 DNA follows: TGTGCCAGCAGCCCCCGACTAGCGGGAGAGGGAAATGAGCAGTTCTTC. Its protein product is CASSPRLAGEGNEQFF. The chain couples TRBV14 to TRBJ2-1, with 12 positions matching TRBD2. The CDR3 has 16 amino acids. Germline trimming cut 4 bases from V and 7 bases from J; bases unmatched to any gene: 8. CDR1 SGHDN and CDR2 FVKESK come from the germline V gene.

This clone has only one observation. The V and J genes are TRBV2 and TRBJ1-3; TRBD1 agrees at 7 bases. With 3 bases clipped from V and 0 bases from J, the junction kept 5 bases outside the gene matches. The CDR3 totals 16 residues. The germline CDR1 and CDR2 sequences are SNHLY and FYNNEI. In nucleotides, the CDR3 is TGTGCCAGCAGTGAGGAGGGGGCCAACTCTGGAAACACCATATATTTT. Amino acids: CASSEEGANSGNTIYF.

This chain connects TRBV25-1 to TRBJ1-1, with TRBD1 matching 8 bases. The germline CDR1 and CDR2 sequences are MGHDK and SYGVNS. The CDR3 length is 16 residues. The ends lost 3 bases at V and 6 bases at J; junction bases unmatched: 12. The CDR3 DNA follows: TGTGCCAGCAGTGATTCGAGCAGGGGGCCTCTACCTGAAGCTTTCTTT. Amino acids: CASSDSSRGPLPEAFF.

The chain links TRBV9 to TRBJ2-1; 7 bases align to TRBD1. The CDR3 consists of 12 residues. The germline CDR1 and CDR2 sequences are SGDLS and YYNGEE. The J segment lost 12 bases and the V segment lost 4 bases, leaving 7 bases of the junction unmatched. For the CDR3, the DNA is TGTGCCAGCAGCCCTGACAGGGCGGGGCAGTTCTTC. Its protein is CASSPDRAGQFF.

The chain combines TRBV30 with TRBJ1-6; weak D call: TRBD1 (6 bases). The ends were cut back, 6 bases at V and 9 bases at J, with 18 bases in the middle. CDR1 GTSNPN and CDR2 SVGIG come from the germline V gene (reference sequence). This CDR3 is built from 14 residues. Here the CDR3 DNA reads TGTGCCTGTTACCAGGGACATTCGGGTTCACCCCTCCACTTT. Protein: CACYQGHSGSPLHF.

This rearrangement joins TRBV6-2 or TRBV6-3 to TRBJ1-1; 7 bases agree with TRBD1. With V trimmed by 2 bases and J by 5 bases, 5 bases remained unmatched. There are 14 residues in the CDR3. Germline V gene lookup returns CDR1 MNHEY and CDR2 SVGEGT. CDR3 bases: TGTGCCAGCAGTTACACCGGGACAGTGACTGAAGCTTTCTTT. This encodes CASSYTGTVTEAFF.

The chain has TRBV5-1 and TRBJ1-5; D unresolved. CDR1 is SGHRS and CDR2 is YFSETQ in the germline V gene. CDR3 length: 15 residues. Trimming pared 4 bases from V and 0 bases from J, leaving 11 bases between. The chain's CDR3 is CASSPYPGSNQPQHF. The CDR3 coding sequence is TGCGCCAGCAGCCCCTACCCGGGTAGCAATCAGCCCCAGCATTTT.

CDR3 in amino acids: CASSRDRRITEAFF. CDR3 DNA sequence: TGCGCCAGCAGCCGAGACAGGCGAATCACTGAAGCTTTCTTT. The chain has TRBV4-3 and TRBJ1-1; TRBD1 is a possible D gene (6 bases). The length of the CDR3 is 14 residues. Per germline, CDR1 LGHNA and CDR2 YSLEER. Trimming left V 4 bases short and J 4 bases short, with 13 bases between.

The chain combines TRBV5-1 with TRBJ1-2; 10 positions agree with TRBD1. The CDR3 length is 14 residues. Germline lookup yields CDR1 SGHRS and CDR2 YFSETQ. The V and J ends lost 3 bases and 4 bases, in that order; junction bases with no gene match: 3. The chain's CDR3 is CASSSGQGSYGYTF. The CDR3 DNA reads as TGCGCCAGCAGCTCGGGACAGGGGAGCTATGGCTACACCTTC.

The rearrangement joins TRBV15 to TRBJ2-1; the D gene is possibly TRBD1 (5 bases). Germline CDR1 and CDR2: LNHNV and YYDKDF (reference sequence). The CDR3 has 16 residues. Deletions cut 0 bases from V and 7 bases from J, with 16 bases between. In nucleotides, the CDR3 is TGTGCCACCAGCAGAGATGCTTCAACAGGCAGGAATGAGCAGTTCTTC. Translated: CATSRDASTGRNEQFF. Full variable domain (missing parts from reference TRBV15 and TRBJ2-1): DAMVIQNPRYQVTQFGKPVTLSCSQTLNHNVMYWYQQKSSQAPKLLFHYYDKDFNNEADTPDNFQSRRPNTSFCFLDIRSPGLGDTAMYLCATSRDASTGRNEQFFGPGTRLTVL.

This clone appeared a single time. CDR3: CASSPTGSRGQPQHF. CDR3 in DNA: TGTGCCAGTAGCCCGACAGGGTCCCGCGGTCAGCCCCAGCATTTT. The chain carries TRBV19 and TRBJ1-5; 7 bases match TRBD1. This CDR3 has 15 amino acids. Germline V gene data show CDR1 as LNHDA and CDR2 as SQIVND (reference sequence). After removal of 6 bases from V and 6 bases from J, the junction contained 11 bases not matched to a gene.

This clone was recorded a few times. This sample includes further DNA sequences coding for the same CDR3. The chain carries TRBV10-1 and TRBJ2-1, with D possibly TRBD1 on 6 matching bases. The germline V gene has CDR1 WNHNN and CDR2 SYGVQD (reference sequence). The CDR3 runs 15 residues. V gave up 0 bases and J gave up 4 bases, with 10 bases separating them. The CDR3 sequence: CASSESRTEYNEQFF. The DNA of the CDR3 is TGCGCCAGCAGTGAGTCACGGACAGAGTACAATGAGCAGTTCTTC.

The V gene is TRBV5-4, the J gene TRBJ2-5, with TRBD2 as a possible D gene (7 bases). V was shortened by 4 bases and J by 1 base, with 14 bases between the two germline ends. The CDR3 runs to 15 residues. Germline loops: CDR1 SGHNT, CDR2 YYREEE (reference sequence). The CDR3 region has the DNA TGTGCCAGCAGCGGGAGGGGGGGGTTCCAAGAGACCCAGTACTTC. Its translation: CASSGRGGFQETQYF. Supplemented by reference TRBV5-4 and TRBJ2-5, the full variable domain reads ETGVTQSPTHLIKTRGQQVTLRCSSQSGHNTVSWYQQALGQGPQFIFQYYREEENGRGNFPPRFSGLQFPNYSSELNVNALELDDSALYLCASSGRGGFQETQYFGPGTRLLVL.

The rearrangement links TRBV6-4 to TRBJ1-6, with D perhaps TRBD1 (5 bases). The germline V and J ends were trimmed by 6 bases and 7 bases, with 16 bases remaining between them. Per germline, CDR1 MRHNA and CDR2 SNTAGT. This CDR3 has 15 residues. The DNA for the CDR3 is TGTGCCAGCAGGAATACTGACAGAGGAAATTCACCCCTCCACTTT. The encoded protein is CASRNTDRGNSPLHF.

The rearrangement links TRBV6-2 or TRBV6-3 to TRBJ2-1; 8 bases are shared with TRBD2. With 6 bases clipped from V and 4 bases from J, the junction kept 11 bases outside the gene matches. Germline V gives CDR1 MNHEY, CDR2 SVGEGT. This CDR3 spans 16 amino acids. DNA of the CDR3: TGTGCCAGCAGCACTCGGGCTAGCGGGCCATACAATGAGCAGTTCTTC. Translation: CASSTRASGPYNEQFF.

The chain couples TRBV2 to TRBJ1-6; 7 positions agree with TRBD1. There are 13 residues in the CDR3. V dropped 7 bases and J dropped 10; count of bases not matched to a gene: 7. Germline-derived CDR1 and CDR2 are SNHLY and FYNNEI. CDR3 DNA sequence: TGTGCCAGCAAAGGACAGGTCCAATCACCCCTCCACTTT. It specifies CASKGQVQSPLHF.

The gene calls are TRBV9 and TRBJ1-4; a possible D gene is TRBD1 (6 bases). Trimming removed 1 base from V and 4 bases from J, with 14 bases in between. The germline gives CDR1 SGDLS, CDR2 YYNGEE. CDR3 length: 16 amino acids. As DNA, the CDR3 is TGTGCCAGCAGCGTATCCTCCAGGGGTGGTAATGAAAAACTGTTTTTT. It codes for CASSVSSRGGNEKLFF.

J is TRBJ2-1 and V is TRBV7-8; TRBD2 agrees at 11 bases. J lost 6 bases, V lost 1 base, and 11 bases had no gene match. The V gene's germline CDR1 is SGHVS and CDR2 FQNEAQ. The CDR3 spans 18 residues. This CDR3 is CASSLGGSGRALGNEQFF. The DNA of the CDR3 is TGTGCCAGCAGCTTAGGAGGTAGCGGGAGGGCCTTAGGCAATGAGCAGTTCTTC.